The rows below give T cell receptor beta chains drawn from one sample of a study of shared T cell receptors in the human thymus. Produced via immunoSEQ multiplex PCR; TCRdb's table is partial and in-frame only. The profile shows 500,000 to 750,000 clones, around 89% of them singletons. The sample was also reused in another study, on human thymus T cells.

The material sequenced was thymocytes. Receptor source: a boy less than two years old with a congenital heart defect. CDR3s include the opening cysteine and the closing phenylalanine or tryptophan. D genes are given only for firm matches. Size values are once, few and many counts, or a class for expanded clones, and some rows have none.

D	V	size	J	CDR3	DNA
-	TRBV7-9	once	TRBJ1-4	CASSSGGTGRNEKLFF	TGTGCCAGCAGCTCCGGAGGAACAGGGCGTAATGAAAAACTGTTTTTT
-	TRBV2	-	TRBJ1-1	CASSSAPLGAGNTEAFF	TGTGCCAGCAGCTCAGCCCCCCTAGGAGCTGGAAACACTGAAGCTTTCTTT
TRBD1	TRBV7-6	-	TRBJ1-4	CASSRDRDNEKLFF	TGTGCCAGCAGCCGGGACAGGGATAATGAAAAACTGTTTTTT
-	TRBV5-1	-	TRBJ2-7	CASSLALNRYVEYEQYF	TGCGCCAGCAGCTTGGCCTTGAACAGATACGTCGAGTACGAGCAGTACTTC
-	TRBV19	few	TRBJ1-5	CASSMRRARQPQHF	TGTGCCAGTAGTATGCGGAGGGCTCGACAGCCCCAGCATTTT
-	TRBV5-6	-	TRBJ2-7	CASSLVAGTCEQYF	TGTGCCAGCAGCTTGGTGGCAGGGACTTGCGAGCAGTACTTC
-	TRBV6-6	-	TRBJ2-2	CASSYSGNTGELFF	TGTGCCAGCAGTTACAGTGGCAACACCGGGGAGCTGTTTTTT
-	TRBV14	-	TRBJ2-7	CASSRSGYEQYF	TGTGCCAGCAGCCGATCCGGCTACGAGCAGTACTTC
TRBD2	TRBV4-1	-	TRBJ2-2	CASSQDGGASGRRNTGELFF	TGCGCCAGCAGCCAAGATGGGGGGGCTAGCGGGAGGCGGAACACCGGGGAGCTGTTTTTT
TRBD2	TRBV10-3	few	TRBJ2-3	CAIGQGLAGTRDTQYF	TGTGCCATTGGCCAGGGACTAGCGGGGACAAGAGATACGCAGTATTTT
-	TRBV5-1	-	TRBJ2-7	CASSLVGQGGHEQYF	TGCGCCAGCAGCTTGGTAGGCCAGGGGGGCCACGAGCAGTACTTC
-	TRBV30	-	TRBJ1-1	CAWSGGKMNTEAFF	TGTGCCTGGAGTGGGGGCAAAATGAACACTGAAGCTTTCTTT
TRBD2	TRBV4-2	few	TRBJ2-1	CASSQDLPGLADWNEQFF	TGTGCCAGCAGCCAAGATCTTCCGGGACTAGCGGATTGGAATGAGCAGTTCTTC
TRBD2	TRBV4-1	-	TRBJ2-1	CASSQETGLTSGRDSYNEQFF	TGCGCCAGCAGCCAAGAAACGGGACTGACTAGCGGGAGGGATTCCTACAATGAGCAGTTCTTC
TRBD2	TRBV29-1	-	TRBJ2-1	CSVVWTSGAYNEQFF	TGCAGCGTTGTGTGGACTAGCGGCGCCTACAATGAGCAGTTCTTC
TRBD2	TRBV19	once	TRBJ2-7	CASSPMIAGAGEQYF	TGTGCCAGTAGCCCCATGATAGCGGGAGCTGGAGAGCAGTACTTC
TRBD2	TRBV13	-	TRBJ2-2	CASSNYLLAGGHTGELFF	TGTGCCAGCAGCAATTACCTACTAGCGGGAGGTCACACCGGGGAGCTGTTTTTT
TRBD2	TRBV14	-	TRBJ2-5	CASSKGQREDQETQYF	TGTGCCAGCAGCAAGGGGCAGCGGGAGGACCAAGAGACCCAGTACTTC
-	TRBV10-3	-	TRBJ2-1	CAISESVIAGSYNEQFF	TGTGCCATCAGTGAGTCGGTGATAGCTGGTTCCTACAATGAGCAGTTCTTC
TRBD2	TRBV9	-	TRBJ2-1	CASRCGTGPSGLARLYNEQFF	TGTGCCAGCAGGTGCGGGACGGGACCTTCGGGACTAGCGAGGCTCTACAATGAGCAGTTCTTC
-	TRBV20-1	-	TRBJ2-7	CSACSGAEQYF	TGCAGTGCCTGTAGCGGAGCCGAGCAGTACTTC
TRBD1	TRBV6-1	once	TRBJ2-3	CASSARQGPLADTQYF	TGTGCCAGCAGTGCCCGACAGGGACCATTGGCAGATACGCAGTATTTT
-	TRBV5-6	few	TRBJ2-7	CASSPLLYEQYF	TGTGCCAGCAGCCCCCTCCTCTACGAGCAGTACTTC
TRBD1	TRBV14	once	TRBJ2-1	CASSPADRATYNEQFF	TGTGCCAGCAGCCCTGCCGACAGGGCTACCTACAATGAGCAGTTCTTC
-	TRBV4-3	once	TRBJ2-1	CASSQARGVGRESEQFF	TGCGCCAGCAGCCAAGCAAGGGGGGTGGGGCGGGAGTCTGAGCAGTTCTTC
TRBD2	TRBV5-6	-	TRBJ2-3	CASSLQRLAGIGDTQYF	TGTGCCAGCAGCTTGCAGCGGCTAGCGGGAATCGGGGATACGCAGTATTTT
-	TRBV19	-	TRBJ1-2	CASRWTPYGYTF	TGTGCCAGTAGATGGACACCCTATGGCTACACCTTC
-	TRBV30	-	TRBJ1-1	CAWRISAGAFF	TGTGCCTGGAGGATATCAGCGGGGGCTTTCTTT
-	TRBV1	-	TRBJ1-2	CTSKQGPPKYGGYTF	TGCACCAGCAAACAGGGGCCACCTAAGTACGGTGGCTACACCTTC
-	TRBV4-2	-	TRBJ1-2	CASSQARGNYGYTF	TGTGCCAGCAGCCAAGCAAGGGGGAACTATGGCTACACCTTC
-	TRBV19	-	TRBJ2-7	CASSTRSFGKGYEQYF	TGTGCCAGTAGTACCCGCTCCTTCGGGAAAGGCTACGAGCAGTACTTC
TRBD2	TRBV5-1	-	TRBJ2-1	CASSLRTSGTNEQFF	TGCGCCAGCAGCTTGAGGACTAGCGGGACCAATGAGCAGTTCTTC
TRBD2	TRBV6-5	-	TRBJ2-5	CASRPGGRQETQYF	TGTGCCAGCAGACCCGGGGGGAGGCAAGAGACCCAGTACTTC
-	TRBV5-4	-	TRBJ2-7	CASSLRPAGGEQYF	TGTGCCAGCAGCCTCAGACCTGCAGGCGGGGAGCAGTACTTC
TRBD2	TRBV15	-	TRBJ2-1	CATSREGPGLLAGRIQAYNEQFF	TGTGCCACCAGCAGAGAAGGTCCGGGCTTACTAGCGGGACGAATTCAGGCGTACAATGAGCAGTTCTTC
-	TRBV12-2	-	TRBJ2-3	CASRLGPSIPPGNTQYF	TGTGCAAGTCGCTTAGGGCCTAGTATCCCTCCCGGGAATACGCAGTATTTT
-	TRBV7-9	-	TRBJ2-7	CASSEQGQSYEQYF	TGTGCCAGCAGCGAACAGGGCCAGTCCTACGAGCAGTACTTC
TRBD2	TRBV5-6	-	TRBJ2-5	CASSLLRASGEETQYF	TGTGCCAGCAGCTTACTCCGGGCTAGCGGAGAAGAGACCCAGTACTTC
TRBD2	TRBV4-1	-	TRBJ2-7	CASSQVRTSGSQSNYEQYF	TGCGCCAGCAGCCAAGTCCGGACTAGCGGGAGTCAGTCCAACTACGAGCAGTACTTC
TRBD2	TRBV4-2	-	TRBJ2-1	CASSRLISGREHNEQFF	TGTGCCAGCAGCCGTTTAATTAGCGGGAGGGAACACAATGAGCAGTTCTTC
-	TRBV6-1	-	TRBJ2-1	CASTNEGGSWYEQFF	TGTGCCAGCACTAACGAGGGTGGGTCGTGGTATGAGCAGTTCTTC
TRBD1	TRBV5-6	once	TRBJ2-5	CASSLDRGKTQYF	TGTGCCAGCAGTTTGGACAGGGGGAAGACCCAGTACTTC